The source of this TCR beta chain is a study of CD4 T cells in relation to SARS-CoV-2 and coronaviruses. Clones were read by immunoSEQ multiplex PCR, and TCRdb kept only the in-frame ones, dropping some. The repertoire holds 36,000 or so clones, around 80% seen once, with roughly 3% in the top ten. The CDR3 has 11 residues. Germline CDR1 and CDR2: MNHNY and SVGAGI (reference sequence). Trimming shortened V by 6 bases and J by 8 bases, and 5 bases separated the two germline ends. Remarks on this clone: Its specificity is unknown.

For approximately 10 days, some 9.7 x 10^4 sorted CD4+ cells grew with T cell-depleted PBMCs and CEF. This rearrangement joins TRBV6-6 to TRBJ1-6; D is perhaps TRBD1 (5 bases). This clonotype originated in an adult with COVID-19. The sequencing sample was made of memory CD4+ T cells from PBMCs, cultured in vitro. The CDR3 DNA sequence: TGTGCCAGCAGAGGGGATTCACCCCTCCACTTT. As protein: CASRGDSPLHF.